Presented here are 30 T cell receptor beta chains from one specimen sequenced in a study of blood T cell repertoires in COVID-19. Only in-frame clones appear in the TCRdb table, and some are missing; sequencing was by immunoSEQ multiplex PCR. The sample yields about 220,000 clones, 70% to 85% seen once. Sequenced material: peripheral blood. All receptors derive from a man aged 45 to 65 with active or convalescent COVID-19.

This chain links TRBV5-6 with TRBJ1-2; 8 bases align to TRBD1. Losses at the gene ends were 0 bases for V and 4 bases for J; bases not matched to a gene: 8. The CDR3 consists of 16 residues. Germline CDR1 and CDR2: SGHDT and YYEEEE. The CDR3 loop is CASSLGGTGDFYGYTF. The CDR3 DNA sequence: TGTGCCAGCAGCTTGGGTGGGACAGGAGATTTCTATGGCTACACCTTC.

The chain has TRBV7-8 and TRBJ2-6, with TRBD1 matching 12 bases. CDR3 length: 17 amino acids. Germline CDR1 is SGHVS and CDR2 is FQNEAQ. Losses at the gene ends were 3 bases for V and 2 bases for J; bases not matched to a gene: 2. The CDR3 region is CASSFGTGGAGANVLTF. In DNA, the CDR3 is TGTGCCAGCAGCTTTGGGACAGGGGGCGCTGGGGCCAACGTCCTGACTTTC.

The rearrangement joins TRBV19 to TRBJ1-3; perhaps TRBD1 as D (5 bases). Trimming took off 4 bases at V and 0 bases at J, with 7 bases between the two ends. The germline CDR1 and CDR2 sequences are LNHDA and SQIVND (reference sequence). This CDR3 is 14 amino acids long. The CDR3 DNA reads TGTGCCAGTAGTAGCGGGGGCTCTGGAAACACCATATATTTT. Its translation: CASSSGGSGNTIYF.

This chain links TRBV7-2 with TRBJ1-1, with D perhaps matching TRBD1 (6 bases). Trimming stripped 5 bases from V and 1 base from J, with 8 bases between. CDR3 length equals 13 residues. The V gene's germline CDR1 is SGHTA and CDR2 FQGNSA. The DNA for the CDR3 is TGTGCCAGCAGCGTACAGGGGAACACTGAAGCTTTCTTT. Protein sequence: CASSVQGNTEAFF. Full variable domain (missing parts from reference TRBV7-2 and TRBJ1-1): GAGVSQSPSNKVTEKGKDVELRCDPISGHTALYWYRQSLGQGLEFLIYFQGNSAPDKSGLPSDRFSAERTGGSVSTLTIQRTQQEDSAVYLCASSVQGNTEAFFGQGTRLTVV.

V is TRBV7-8 and J is TRBJ2-1; 11 bases map to TRBD2. There are 20 residues in the CDR3. V dropped 1 base and J dropped 0; count of bases not matched to a gene: 11. Per the germline V gene, CDR1 is SGHVS and CDR2 is FQNEAQ. The CDR3 reads CASSLDPSLAGESSYNEQFF. The CDR3 region has the DNA TGTGCCAGCAGCTTAGACCCCTCACTAGCGGGAGAAAGCTCCTACAATGAGCAGTTCTTC.

CDR3 sequence reads: CASSEAGGDTQYF. In DNA form, the CDR3 reads TGTGCCAGCAGTGAAGCGGGGGGAGATACGCAGTATTTT. The chain carries TRBV2 and TRBJ2-3; TRBD2 is a possible D gene (6 bases). CDR3 length: 13 amino acids. Germline V gene data show CDR1 as SNHLY and CDR2 as FYNNEI. The V gene lost 0 bases and the J gene lost 5 bases, with 6 bases spanning the gap.

This chain joins TRBV7-2 and TRBJ1-2; the match to TRBD1 covers 9 bases. Trimming removed 5 bases from V and 8 bases from J; junction bases left unmatched: 9. The CDR3 sequence is 14 residues long. Germline CDR1 SGHTA, CDR2 FQGNSA. CDR3 nucleotide sequence: TGTGCCAGCAGCCCCGCTGGACAGGGGCGGGGCTACACCTTC. Translated: CASSPAGQGRGYTF. The full variable domain, rest sourced from reference TRBV7-2 and TRBJ1-2, is GAGVSQSPSNKVTEKGKDVELRCDPISGHTALYWYRQSLGQGLEFLIYFQGNSAPDKSGLPSDRFSAERTGGSVSTLTIQRTQQEDSAVYLCASSPAGQGRGYTFGSGTRLTVV.

This sequence joins TRBV2 and TRBJ2-1; 11 bases map to TRBD2. CDR1 SNHLY and CDR2 FYNNEI come from the germline V gene. CDR3 length: 16 amino acids. V shed 4 bases, J shed 6 bases, and the junction held 8 bases outside the gene matches. The CDR3 is CASSGNSGGARNEQFF. Written as DNA, the CDR3 is TGTGCCAGCAGTGGAAATAGCGGGGGGGCTCGCAATGAGCAGTTCTTC.

CDR3: CASSHQYIAELNTGELFF. The CDR3 DNA follows: TGCGCCAGCAGCCACCAATACATAGCGGAGTTGAACACCGGGGAGCTGTTTTTT. J is TRBJ2-2 and V is TRBV4-1; TRBD2 might be the D (6 bases). Germline V gene lookup returns CDR1 MGHRA and CDR2 YSYEKL. This CDR3 has 18 amino acids. Trimming removed 3 bases from V and 1 base from J, with 18 bases in between.

The chain joins TRBV7-3 to TRBJ2-3, with 9 bases lining up with TRBD2. In germline, CDR1 is SGHTA, CDR2 FQGTGA. Losses at the gene ends were 5 bases for V and 0 bases for J; bases not matched to a gene: 6. The CDR3 spans 16 residues. The chain's CDR3 is CASSPWTSESTDTQYF. CDR3 coding DNA: TGTGCCAGCAGCCCATGGACTAGCGAGAGCACAGATACGCAGTATTTT.

This clone was counted once. The chain has TRBV6-5 and TRBJ1-2; D is perhaps TRBD1 (5 bases). V was shortened by 4 bases and J by 8 bases, with 14 bases between the two germline ends. Per the germline V gene, CDR1 is MNHEY and CDR2 is SVGAGI. This CDR3 has 13 amino acids. The CDR3 bases are TGTGCCAGCAGTTCTTCAGGGCTAGGAGGCTACACCTTC. Translated: CASSSSGLGGYTF.

V is TRBV28 and J is TRBJ2-2, with D possibly TRBD1 on 6 matching bases. V lost 8 bases, J lost 0 bases, and 10 bases lay in between. The germline V gene has CDR1 MDHEN and CDR2 SYDVKM. The CDR3 contains 14 residues. The CDR3 region is CASGEGANTGELFF. The CDR3 DNA is TGTGCCAGCGGAGAGGGGGCGAACACCGGGGAGCTGTTTTTT.

The chain couples TRBV4-1 to TRBJ2-5; weak D call: TRBD2 (5 bases). V was pared by 2 bases and J by 2 bases, with 12 bases between. The CDR3 length is 15 residues. Per germline, CDR1 MGHRA and CDR2 YSYEKL. This CDR3 is CASSQIGLPQETQYF. The CDR3 DNA follows: TGCGCCAGCAGCCAAATCGGACTTCCTCAAGAGACCCAGTACTTC.

This sequence joins TRBV11-2 and TRBJ1-1; D uncertain. Germline V gene data show CDR1 as SGHAT and CDR2 as FQNNGV. This CDR3 has 14 amino acids. The germline V and J ends were trimmed by 5 bases and 0 bases, with 10 bases remaining between them. The CDR3 DNA is TGTGCCAGCAGCGCCAGAGGCCTGAACACTGAAGCTTTCTTT. Its translation is CASSARGLNTEAFF. The full variable domain, with the rest looked up from reference TRBV11-2 and TRBJ1-1, is EAGVAQSPRYKIIEKRQSVAFWCNPISGHATLYWYQQILGQGPKLLIQFQNNGVVDDSQLPKDRFSAERLKGVDSTLKIQPAKLEDSAVYLCASSARGLNTEAFFGQGTRLTVV.

The chain joins TRBV5-6 to TRBJ2-7; 10 bases align to TRBD1. The CDR3 is made up of 15 amino acids. Germline V CDR1 and CDR2: SGHDT, YYEEEE. With V trimmed by 4 bases and J by 4 bases, 8 bases remained unmatched. CDR3: CASSIGTGVLYEQYV. The CDR3 DNA follows: TGTGCCAGCAGCATCGGGACAGGGGTCCTATACGAGCAGTACGTC.

This clone is a singleton in its sample. The chain combines TRBV29-1 with TRBJ1-4, with 7 bases fitting TRBD1. V gave up 7 bases and J gave up 8 bases; unmatched junction bases: 13. This CDR3 has 14 residues. Germline V gene data show CDR1 as SQVTM and CDR2 as ANQGSEA. The chain's CDR3 is CSAIQTGRGEKLFF. The DNA of the CDR3 is TGCAGCGCCATACAGACAGGGAGAGGCGAAAAACTGTTTTTT. Based on the CDR3 plus reference TRBV29-1 and TRBJ1-4, the full variable domain is SAVISQKPSRDICQRGTSLTIQCQVDSQVTMMFWYRQQPGQSLTLIATANQGSEATYESGFVIDKFPISRPNLTFSTLTVSNMSPEDSSIYLCSAIQTGRGEKLFFGSGTQLSVL.

The V and J genes are TRBV7-8 and TRBJ1-5; TRBD1 matches 7 bases. This CDR3 is built from 16 residues. The V and J ends lost 5 bases and 3 bases, in that order; junction bases with no gene match: 10. Germline V CDR1 and CDR2: SGHVS, FQNEAQ. For the CDR3, the DNA is TGTGCCAGCAGCCCACACCTGACAGGGCACAATCAGCCCCAGCATTTT. Translating gives CASSPHLTGHNQPQHF.

The chain links TRBV30 to TRBJ2-5; D gene unclear. The CDR3 runs 12 residues. Germline V gene sequence: CDR1 GTSNPN, CDR2 SVGIG (reference sequence). V dropped 2 bases and J dropped 5 bases, with 9 bases sitting between them. CDR3 sequence reads: CAWSSSRETQYF. The CDR3 nucleotides are TGTGCCTGGAGTTCTAGTAGGGAGACCCAGTACTTC.

This sequence joins TRBV4-3 and TRBJ1-3; tentatively, D is TRBD1 (5 bases). This CDR3 is built from 14 residues. Germline V CDR1 and CDR2: LGHNA, YSLEER. V gave up 3 bases and J gave up 4 bases, with 10 bases separating them. The CDR3 DNA follows: TGCGCCAGCAGCCATGTAAACAGGGGAAACACCATATATTTT. The encoded protein is CASSHVNRGNTIYF.

The chain uses TRBV19 and TRBJ2-3; TRBD2 aligns across 12 bases. Germline CDR1 is LNHDA and CDR2 is SQIVND (reference sequence). J lost 1 base, V lost 5 bases, and 4 bases had no gene match. CDR3 length equals 16 residues. In nucleotides, the CDR3 is TGTGCCAGTAGTGACGGGACTAGCGGGCGCACAGATACGCAGTATTTT. It specifies CASSDGTSGRTDTQYF.

CDR3 coding DNA: TGTGCCACCAGTCCATGCAAAATTAGGAACAGTGTCTACGAGCAGTACGTC. It codes for CATSPCKIRNSVYEQYV. The rearrangement uses TRBV24-1 and TRBJ2-7; D gene ambiguous. Germline V gives CDR1 KGHDR, CDR2 SFDVKD. This CDR3 comprises 17 residues. Between the trimmed V and J ends, which lost 6 bases and 3 bases, there was a span of 23 bases.

V usage is TRBV15 and J usage is TRBJ1-4; tentative D call: TRBD1 (6 bases). V was shortened by 0 bases and J by 8 bases, with 16 bases between the two germline ends. The CDR3 contains 16 residues. CDR1 and CDR2 from the germline V gene are LNHNV and YYDKDF (reference sequence). DNA of the CDR3: TGTGCCACCAGCAGAGAGGGGGGGCGCACGGGCGAAAAACTGTTTTTT. Translated: CATSREGGRTGEKLFF.

V and J are TRBV11-2 and TRBJ2-1; 9 bases are shared with TRBD1. This CDR3 comprises 15 residues. Germline-derived CDR1 and CDR2 are SGHAT and FQNNGV. V lost 1 base and J lost 8; bases outside the gene matches: 6. Here the CDR3 DNA reads TGTGCCAGCAGCTTAGGACAGGGGGTAGTCTATGAGCAGTTCTTC. It translates to CASSLGQGVVYEQFF.

The J gene is TRBJ2-1, the V gene TRBV5-1; 10 positions match TRBD1. CDR3 length: 14 amino acids. Germline V CDR1 and CDR2: SGHRS, YFSETQ. With V trimmed by 7 bases and J by 7 bases, 8 bases remained unmatched. The CDR3 sequence is CASSNGTGENEQFF. The CDR3 DNA follows: TGCGCCAGCTCGAACGGGACAGGGGAGAATGAGCAGTTCTTC.

V is TRBV7-3 and J is TRBJ1-1, with D uncertain. The V end lost 5 bases, the J end lost 3 bases, and 19 bases lay between the germline ends. CDR1 and CDR2 (germline): SGHTA, FQGTGA. This CDR3 is built from 16 residues. The CDR3, as DNA: TGTGCCAGCAGCCCCTACGACGCCCGACGGGACACTGAAGCTTTCTTT. Translation: CASSPYDARRDTEAFF.

This rearrangement joins TRBV19 to TRBJ2-1; 7 bases agree with TRBD2. CDR1 LNHDA and CDR2 SQIVND come from the germline V gene (reference sequence). The CDR3 extends over 13 amino acids. J was trimmed by 2 bases and V by 9 bases; bases with no gene match: 4. This CDR3 reads CASSGDPYNEQFF. The CDR3 bases are TGTGCCAGCAGCGGGGACCCCTACAATGAGCAGTTCTTC.

The chain is built from TRBV7-3 and TRBJ2-7; 8 nucleotides agree with TRBD1. After removal of 1 base from V and 2 bases from J, the junction contained 10 bases not matched to a gene. Germline V gives CDR1 SGHTA, CDR2 FQGTGA. The CDR3 is made up of 17 amino acids. The CDR3 nucleotides read TGTGCCAGCAGCTTAAAAGGTCGGGACAGGACGACCTACGAGCAGTACTTC. It specifies CASSLKGRDRTTYEQYF.

The CDR3 loop reads CASSPYEEQPQHF. The CDR3 coding sequence is TGTGCCAGCTCACCCTATGAGGAACAGCCCCAGCATTTT. This chain links TRBV18 with TRBJ1-5; D uncertain. The CDR3 runs 13 residues. Germline V lookup: CDR1 KGHSH, CDR2 LQKENI. Trimming shortened V by 3 bases and J by 7 bases, and 10 bases separated the two germline ends.

DNA for the CDR3: TGTGCCAGTACCTCCGGAGGGGACTCTCAGCCCCAGCATTTT. Protein product: CASTSGGDSQPQHF. The chain joins TRBV19 to TRBJ1-5, with D possibly matching TRBD1 (5 bases). The germline V gene has CDR1 LNHDA and CDR2 SQIVND (reference sequence). V gave up 7 bases and J gave up 6 bases, with 16 bases separating them. CDR3 length equals 14 residues.

This clone occurred a few times. The chain uses TRBV6-6 and TRBJ1-1; 10 positions match TRBD1. The CDR3 consists of 13 residues. Germline CDR1 reads MNHNY; CDR2 reads SVGAGI (reference sequence). V lost 5 bases and J lost 5; bases outside the gene matches: 2. CDR3 nucleotide sequence: TGTGCCAGCAGTCGGACAGGGGGAACTGAAGCTTTCTTT. Its protein is CASSRTGGTEAFF.